The clone carrying this TCR beta chain has more than one count but fewer than ten. In the original analysis: Amplification of reference gene primers was used by the study to estimate nucleated cell counts. Clones were sequenced by immunoSEQ multiplex PCR, and TCRdb holds only the in-frame ones, with some missing. From that table come the V and J calls and clone size; the DNA was used to work out D and trimming. The data hold 180,000 or so clones, with 75% to 90% observed a single time. This sample is part of a study of blood T cell repertoires in COVID-19. Study information: COVID-19 samples collected from the United States, Italy and Spain covered acute and convalescent phases.

Trimming took off 3 bases at V and 4 bases at J, with 12 bases between the two ends. The CDR3 has 15 amino acids. CDR1 and CDR2 (germline): LNHDA, SQIVND (reference sequence). The J gene is TRBJ2-2, the V gene TRBV19; D ambiguous. The clonotype comes from a woman aged 60-70 years with acute or convalescent COVID-19. Sequencing was done on a sample of peripheral blood. DNA for the CDR3: TGTGCCAGTAGTATCATGCAGACTCGCACCGGGGAGCTGTTTTTT. Translating gives CASSIMQTRTGELFF.